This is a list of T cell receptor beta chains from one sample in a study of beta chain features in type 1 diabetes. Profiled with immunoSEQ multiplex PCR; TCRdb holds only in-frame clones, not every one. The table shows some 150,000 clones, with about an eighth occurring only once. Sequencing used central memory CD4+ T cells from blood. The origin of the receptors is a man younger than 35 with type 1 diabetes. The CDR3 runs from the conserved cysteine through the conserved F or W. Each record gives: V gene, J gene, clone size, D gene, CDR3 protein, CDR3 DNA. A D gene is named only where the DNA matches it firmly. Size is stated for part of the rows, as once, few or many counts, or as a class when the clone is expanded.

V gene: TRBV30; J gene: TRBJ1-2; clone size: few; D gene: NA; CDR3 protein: CAWEGLHYGYTF; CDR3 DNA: TGTGCCTGGGAAGGGCTCCACTATGGCTACACCTTC
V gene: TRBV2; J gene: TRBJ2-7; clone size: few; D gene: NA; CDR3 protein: CASSRRQDPREQYF; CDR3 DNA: TGTGCCAGCTCCCGCCGGCAGGACCCCAGAGAGCAGTACTTC
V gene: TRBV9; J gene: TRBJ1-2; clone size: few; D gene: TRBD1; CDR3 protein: CASSLRQGFGYTF; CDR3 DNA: TGTGCCAGCAGCTTACGACAGGGATTTGGCTACACCTTC
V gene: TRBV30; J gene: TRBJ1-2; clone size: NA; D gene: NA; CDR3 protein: CAWRRAGAISYGYTF; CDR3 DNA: TGTGCCTGGAGGCGGGCCGGGGCCATTAGCTATGGCTACACCTTC
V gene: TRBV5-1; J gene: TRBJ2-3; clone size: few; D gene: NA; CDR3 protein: CASSLSYGGTDTQYF; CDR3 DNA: TGCGCCAGCAGCTTATCGTACGGGGGTACAGATACGCAGTATTTT
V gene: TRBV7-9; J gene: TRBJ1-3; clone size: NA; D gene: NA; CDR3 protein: CASSHPGQGGNTIYF; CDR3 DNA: TGTGCCAGCAGTCACCCAGGGCAGGGTGGAAACACCATATATTTT
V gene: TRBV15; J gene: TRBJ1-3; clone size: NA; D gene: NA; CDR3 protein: CATSRARTLDSGNTIYF; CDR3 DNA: TGTGCCACCAGCAGAGCGAGGACCCTAGACTCTGGAAACACCATATATTTT
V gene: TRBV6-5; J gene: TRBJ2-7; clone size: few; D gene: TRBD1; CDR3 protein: CASSTTGTGYSEQYF; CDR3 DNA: TGTGCCAGCAGTACTACCGGGACAGGATATAGTGAGCAGTACTTC
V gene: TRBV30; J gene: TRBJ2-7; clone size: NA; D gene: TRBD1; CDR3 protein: CAWSTYRGLYEQYF; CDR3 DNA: TGTGCCTGGAGTACCTACAGGGGGCTCTACGAGCAGTACTTC
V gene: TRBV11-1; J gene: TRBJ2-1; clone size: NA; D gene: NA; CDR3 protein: CASSRNPPTVYNEQFF; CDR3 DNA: TGTGCCAGCAGCCGAAATCCCCCGACAGTCTACAATGAGCAGTTCTTC
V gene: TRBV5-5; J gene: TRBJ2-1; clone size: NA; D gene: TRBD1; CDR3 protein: CASSRPGQGFGEQFF; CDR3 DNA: TGTGCCAGCAGCCGACCCGGACAGGGGTTTGGTGAGCAGTTCTTC
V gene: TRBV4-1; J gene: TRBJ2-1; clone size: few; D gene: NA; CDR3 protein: CASSQDHSTAQFF; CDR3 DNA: TGCGCCAGCAGCCAAGATCATAGTACAGCTCAGTTCTTC
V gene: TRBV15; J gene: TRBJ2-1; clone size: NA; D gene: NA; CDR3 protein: CATSRDFPVVGEKNEQFF; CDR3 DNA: TGTGCCACCAGCAGAGATTTTCCGGTAGTGGGGGAGAAAAATGAGCAGTTCTTC
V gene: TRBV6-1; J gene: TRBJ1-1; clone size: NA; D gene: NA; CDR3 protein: CASSRASIAPFF; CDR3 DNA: TGTGCCAGCAGTCGGGCCTCCATAGCCCCTTTTTTT
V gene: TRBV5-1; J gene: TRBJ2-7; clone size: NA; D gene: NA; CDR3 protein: CASSLVQGYEQYF; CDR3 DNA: TGCGCCAGCAGCTTGGTACAGGGCTACGAGCAGTACTTC
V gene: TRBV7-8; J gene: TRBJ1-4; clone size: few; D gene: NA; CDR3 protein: CASSLTATNEKLFF; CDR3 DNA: TGTGCCAGCAGCTTGACTGCAACTAATGAAAAACTGTTTTTT
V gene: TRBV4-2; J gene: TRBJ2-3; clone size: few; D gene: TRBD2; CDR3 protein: CASSPIAGASTDTQYF; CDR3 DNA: TGTGCCAGCAGCCCTATAGCGGGGGCCAGCACAGATACGCAGTATTTT
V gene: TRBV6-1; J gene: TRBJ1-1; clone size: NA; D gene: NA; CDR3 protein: CASSRGRRVWSVAFF; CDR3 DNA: TGTGCCAGCAGCAGGGGCCGCCGGGTCTGGTCGGTAGCTTTCTTT
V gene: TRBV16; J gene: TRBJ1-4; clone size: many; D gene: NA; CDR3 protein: CASSPISGQLFF; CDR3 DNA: TGTGCCAGCAGCCCTATTTCGGGACAACTGTTTTTT
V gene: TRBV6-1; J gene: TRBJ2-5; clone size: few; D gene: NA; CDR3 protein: CASSPRGGQETQYF; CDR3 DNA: TGTGCCAGCAGTCCCCGGGGAGGACAAGAGACCCAGTACTTC
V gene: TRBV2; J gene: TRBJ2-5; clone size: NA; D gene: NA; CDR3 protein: CASSVVFQTSPQETQYF; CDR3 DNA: TGTGCCAGCAGTGTGGTTTTCCAGACAAGCCCCCAAGAGACCCAGTACTTC
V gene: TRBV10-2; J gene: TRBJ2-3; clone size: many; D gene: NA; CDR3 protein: CASRNTDTQYF; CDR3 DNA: TGCGCCAGCAGGAACACAGATACGCAGTATTTT
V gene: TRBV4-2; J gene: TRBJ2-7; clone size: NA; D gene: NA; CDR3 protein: CASSQDYLGYEQYF; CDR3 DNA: TGTGCCAGCAGCCAAGATTATTTGGGGTACGAGCAGTACTTC
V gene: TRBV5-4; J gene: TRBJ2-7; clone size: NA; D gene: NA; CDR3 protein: CASTLTGQGSSYEQYF; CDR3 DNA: TGTGCCAGCACCCTCACGGGGCAGGGGAGCTCCTACGAGCAGTACTTC
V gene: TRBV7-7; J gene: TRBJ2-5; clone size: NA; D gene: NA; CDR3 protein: CASSFLDTPVETQYF; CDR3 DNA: TGTGCCAGCAGCTTTTTGGACACGCCCGTCGAGACCCAGTACTTC